The count of the clone carrying this TCR beta chain is one. What it recognizes is unknown. The data originate from a study of human thymus T cells. Regarding the study as a whole: Blood and thymic repertoires both appeared biased in V and J gene usage.

Using immunoSEQ multiplex PCR, the repertoire was profiled, and TCRdb retains in-frame clones only, with some absent. The profile shows 60,000 to 75,000 clones, 95% of them singletons. Between the trimmed V and J ends, which lost 0 bases and 5 bases, there was a span of 12 bases. This CDR3 is 14 amino acids long. Per the germline V gene, CDR1 is SGHRS and CDR2 is YFSETQ. Thymus pieces cut out during corrective heart surgery were the tissue that was used. The TCR comes from a girl under two years old with a congenital heart defect but otherwise immunologically healthy. The material sequenced was thymus tissue. The chain has TRBV5-1 and TRBJ2-7; a possible D gene is TRBD2 (5 bases). The DNA for the CDR3 is TGCGCCAGCAGCTTGGGAACTAGAGACCACGAGCAGTACTTC. This gives the protein CASSLGTRDHEQYF. Variable domain in full (rest from reference TRBV5-1 and TRBJ2-7): KAGVTQTPRYLIKTRGQQVTLSCSPISGHRSVSWYQQTPGQGLQFLFEYFSETQRNKGNFPGRFSGRQFSNSRSEMNVSTLELGDSALYLCASSLGTRDHEQYFGPGTRLTVT.